Listed here is a single TCR beta chain. Its cognate antigen is unknown. Trimming shortened V by 6 bases and J by 8 bases, and 13 bases separated the two germline ends. The CDR3 contains 12 residues. The data originate from a study of breast tumors, draining lymph nodes, adjacent tissues. Broader study findings: The data were judged consistent with most tumor T cells coming from lymph node and expanding in tumor.

In TCRdb, the multiplex PCR reads were re-called with MiXCR into one record per CDR3 protein. In the table there are 17,000 or so distinct CDR3 sequences, 45% of which are singletons. The genes are TRBV12-3 or TRBV12-4 and TRBJ1-2; a possible D gene is TRBD1 (6 bases). The sequencing sample was made of tumor-adjacent breast tissue. This clonotype was obtained from a female donor with breast cancer. Some clones in this sample may be carry-over from other donors' samples. CDR3 nucleotide sequence: TGTGCCAGCAGCCCCGGACAGAGAGGCTACACCTTC. As protein: CASSPGQRGYTF.